This TCR beta chain was recorded in a study of OX40 agonist ivuxolimab in advanced cancers. Prior autoimmune disease or systemic immunosuppression barred patients. Data came from immunoSEQ multiplex PCR; TCRdb stores just in-frame clones and leaves some out. The repertoire includes around 15,000 clones, about four fifths of them detected once, and over 10% sits in the top ten. J gave up 1 base and V 5 bases, and 2 bases lay outside the gene matches. CDR1 GTSNPN and CDR2 SVGIG come from the germline V gene (reference sequence). This CDR3 has 13 amino acids. The source of this sequence is an adult with an advanced solid tumor such as melanoma, head and neck, liver or kidney cancer. The rearrangement links TRBV30 to TRBJ1-5; 7 positions match TRBD1. The source was CD4+ or CD8+ T cells sorted from blood, collected in a trial of the OX40 agonist ivuxolimab. The DNA of the CDR3 is TGTGCCTGGGGACAGGAGAGCAATCAGCCCCAGCATTTT. It is translated as CAWGQESNQPQHF.